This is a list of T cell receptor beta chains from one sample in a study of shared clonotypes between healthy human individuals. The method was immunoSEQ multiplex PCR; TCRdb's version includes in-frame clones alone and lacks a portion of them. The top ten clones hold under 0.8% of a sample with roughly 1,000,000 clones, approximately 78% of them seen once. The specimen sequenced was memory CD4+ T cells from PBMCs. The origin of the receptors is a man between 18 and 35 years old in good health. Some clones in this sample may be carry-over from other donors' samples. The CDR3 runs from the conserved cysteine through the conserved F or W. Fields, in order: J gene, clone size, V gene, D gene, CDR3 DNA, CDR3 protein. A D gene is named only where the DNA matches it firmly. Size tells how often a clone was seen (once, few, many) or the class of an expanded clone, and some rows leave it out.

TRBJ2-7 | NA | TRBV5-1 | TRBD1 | TGCGCCAGCAGCTTGGTACAGGGGACGGAATCCTACGAGCAGTACTTC | CASSLVQGTESYEQYF
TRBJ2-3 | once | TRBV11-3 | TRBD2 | TGTGCCAGCAGCATCGGACTAGCGGGAGGAATTCCAGATACGCAGTATTTT | CASSIGLAGGIPDTQYF
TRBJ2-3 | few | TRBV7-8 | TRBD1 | TGTGCCAGCAGCAAACGGGCAGGGGGTACAGATACGCAGTATTTT | CASSKRAGGTDTQYF
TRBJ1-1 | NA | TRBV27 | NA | TGTGCCAGCAGTGCACTTATTGGTCGGAACACTGAAGCTTTCTTT | CASSALIGRNTEAFF
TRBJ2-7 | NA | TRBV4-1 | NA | TGCGCCAGCAGCCAAACCTTGGTCCGAGACTACGAGCAGTACTTC | CASSQTLVRDYEQYF
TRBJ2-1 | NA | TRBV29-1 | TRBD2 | TGCAGCGTTGAAGCGGGAGGGAACGTAAAGCAGTTCTTC | CSVEAGGNVKQFF
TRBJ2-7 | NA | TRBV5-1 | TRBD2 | TGCGCCAGCAGCCAAGGGACTAGTGGCTACGAGCAGTACTTC | CASSQGTSGYEQYF
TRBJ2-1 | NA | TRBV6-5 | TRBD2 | TGTGCCAGCAGTTACCTTAGCGGGAGCCATTACAATGAGCAGTTCTTC | CASSYLSGSHYNEQFF
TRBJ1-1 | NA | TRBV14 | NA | TGTGCCAGCAGCCAACGCTTGAACACTGAAGCTTTCTTT | CASSQRLNTEAFF
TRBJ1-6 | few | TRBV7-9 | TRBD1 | TGTGCCAGCAGCCGGACAGGCAATTCACCCCTCCACTTT | CASSRTGNSPLHF
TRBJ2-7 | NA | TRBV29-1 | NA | TGCAGCGTGGGCCAAGGGTCCTACGAGCAGTACTTC | CSVGQGSYEQYF
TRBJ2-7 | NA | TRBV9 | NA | TGTGCCAGCAGCGTCCTCCTACGGGAGCACCCCATTGACAGCTCCTACGAGCAGTACTTC | CASSVLLREHPIDSSYEQYF
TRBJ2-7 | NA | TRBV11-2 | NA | TGTGCCTTGGGGGGACGGACCTACGAGCAGTACTTC | CALGGRTYEQYF
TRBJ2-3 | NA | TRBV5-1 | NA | TGCGCCAGCAGCACTGGGACCACCAAGTCTAGCACAGATACGCAGTATTTT | CASSTGTTKSSTDTQYF
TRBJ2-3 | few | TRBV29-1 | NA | TGCAGCGTTGAAGGGGGGACGGGGACAGATACGCAGTATTTT | CSVEGGTGTDTQYF
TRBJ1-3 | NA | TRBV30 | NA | TGTGCCTGGATTTCAGGGGCCTCTGGAAACACCATATATTTT | CAWISGASGNTIYF
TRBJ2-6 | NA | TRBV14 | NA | TGTGCCAGCAGCCTGATGGTAGCCTCTGGGGCCAACGTCCTGACTTTC | CASSLMVASGANVLTF
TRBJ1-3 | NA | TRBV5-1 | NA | TGCGCCAGCAGCTTGTCGAGCTCTGGAAACACCATATATTTT | CASSLSSSGNTIYF
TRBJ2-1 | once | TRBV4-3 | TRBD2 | TGCGCCAGCAGCCAAGGTACGCCGCTAGCGGGAGACAATGAGCAGTTCTTC | CASSQGTPLAGDNEQFF
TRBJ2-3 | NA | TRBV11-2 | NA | TGTGCCAGCAGCTTGCTCGGTCCTAGCACAGATACGCAGTATTTT | CASSLLGPSTDTQYF